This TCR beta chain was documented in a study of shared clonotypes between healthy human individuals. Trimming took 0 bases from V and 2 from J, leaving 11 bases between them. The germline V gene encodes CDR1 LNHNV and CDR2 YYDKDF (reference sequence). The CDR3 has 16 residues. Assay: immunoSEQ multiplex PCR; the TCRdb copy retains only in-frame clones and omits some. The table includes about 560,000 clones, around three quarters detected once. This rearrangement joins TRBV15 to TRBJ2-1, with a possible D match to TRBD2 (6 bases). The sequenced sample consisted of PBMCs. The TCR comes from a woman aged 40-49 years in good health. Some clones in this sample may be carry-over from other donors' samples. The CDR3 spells CATSRDLASAYNEQFF. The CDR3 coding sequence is TGTGCCACCAGCAGAGATTTGGCTAGCGCCTACAATGAGCAGTTCTTC.